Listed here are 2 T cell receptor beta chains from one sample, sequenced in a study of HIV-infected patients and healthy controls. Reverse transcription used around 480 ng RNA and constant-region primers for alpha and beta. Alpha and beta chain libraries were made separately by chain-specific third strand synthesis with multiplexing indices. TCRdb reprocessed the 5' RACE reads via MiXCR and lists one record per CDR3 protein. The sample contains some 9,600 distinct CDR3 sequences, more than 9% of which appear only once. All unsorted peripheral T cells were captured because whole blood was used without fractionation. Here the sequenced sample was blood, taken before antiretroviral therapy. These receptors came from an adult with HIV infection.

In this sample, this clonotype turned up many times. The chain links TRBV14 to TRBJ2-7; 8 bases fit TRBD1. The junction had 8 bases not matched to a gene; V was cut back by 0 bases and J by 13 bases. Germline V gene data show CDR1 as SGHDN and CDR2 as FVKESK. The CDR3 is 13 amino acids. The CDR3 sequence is CASSQDWGDRPYF. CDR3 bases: TGTGCCAGCAGCCAAGATTGGGGGGACAGGCCCTACTTC.

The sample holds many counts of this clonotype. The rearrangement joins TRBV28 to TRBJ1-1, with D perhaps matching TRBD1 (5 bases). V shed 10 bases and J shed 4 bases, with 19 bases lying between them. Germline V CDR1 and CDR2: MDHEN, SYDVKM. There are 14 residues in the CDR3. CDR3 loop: CATIPSGGGTEAFF. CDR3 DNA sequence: TGTGCCACCATACCGTCTGGGGGGGGCACTGAAGCTTTCTTT. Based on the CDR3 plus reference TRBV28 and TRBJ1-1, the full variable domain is DVKVTQSSRYLVKRTGEKVFLECVQDMDHENMFWYRQDPGLGLRLIYFSYDVKMKEKGDIPEGYSVSREKKERFSLILESASTNQTSMYLCATIPSGGGTEAFFGQGTRLTVV.